This TCR beta chain was sequenced in a study of T cell repertoires in cytomegalovirus infection. Study background: Matching HLA type and CMV infection were both indicated by public TCR beta signatures.

The CDR3 consists of 12 residues. V gave up 4 bases and J gave up 4 bases, with 11 bases separating them. From germline, CDR1 is DFQATT and CDR2 SNEGSKA (reference sequence). TCRdb recomputed calls from the reads with MiXCR, one row per CDR3 protein. This table has some 150,000 distinct CDR3 sequences, roughly 6% appearing once. This clonotype showed up just a few times. Sequencing was done on a sample of PBMCs. This clonotype originated in a human donor in good health (CMV status not recorded). Some clones in this sample may be carry-over from other donors' samples. The rearrangement joins TRBV20-1 to TRBJ2-7, with D maybe TRBD2 (6 bases). The CDR3 here is CSAKFRGYEQYF. In DNA, the CDR3 is TGCAGTGCTAAGTTTCGGGGGTACGAGCAGTACTTC.